This TCR beta chain was recorded in a study of blood T cell repertoires in COVID-19. The CDR3 loop spans 15 amino acids. Germline trimming cut 4 bases from V and 6 bases from J; bases unmatched to any gene: 10. Looked up from germline, CDR1 is KGHDR and CDR2 is SFDVKD. Using immunoSEQ multiplex PCR, the repertoire was profiled, and TCRdb retains in-frame clones only, with some absent. The data contain around 65,000 clones, about three quarters of them singletons. Sample: peripheral blood. This receptor was taken from a man of 80 years or more with acute or convalescent COVID-19. The V call is TRBV24-1, the J call TRBJ2-5; 7 bases are a match to TRBD1. The CDR3 DNA is TGTGCCACCAGTGACCCCCTACAGGGGAAAAAGACCCAGTACTTC. Translation: CATSDPLQGKKTQYF.